This T cell receptor beta chain originates from a study of cytomegalovirus exposure and HLA in healthy donors. The primer mix had 60 Vbeta and 13 Jbeta primers. Method: immunoSEQ multiplex PCR; TCRdb's copy keeps in-frame clones and lacks some. The sample lists about 140,000 clones; around 80% were seen once. CDR3 length: 14 amino acids. CDR1 is LGHNA and CDR2 is YSLEER in the germline V gene. The ends lost 7 bases at V and 9 bases at J; junction bases unmatched: 7. The sequence was collected from a middle-aged woman in good health and CMV-seronegative. V and J are TRBV4-3 and TRBJ2-1, with 12 bases fitting TRBD2. The sequencing sample was made of PBMCs. The CDR3 loop is CASKRLAGEVEQFF. In DNA form, the CDR3 reads TGCGCCAGCAAGAGACTAGCGGGAGAGGTTGAGCAGTTCTTC.